This T cell receptor beta chain stems from a study of early stage breast cancer tumors. At the level of the study: Of some 17 invasive breast tumors, more than nine were hormone receptor-positive, HER2-negative.

Germline CDR1 reads LGHNT; CDR2 reads FRNRAP. V shed 6 bases and J 10 bases; nucleotides not matched to a gene: 7. The CDR3 has 13 residues. Sequencing was performed with immunoSEQ multiplex PCR; in TCRdb, only in-frame clones are kept and a portion is missing. The table includes 50,000 to 75,000 clones, roughly 80% detected once. Details on this clone: Its target is unknown.

Overall study findings and caveats: Tumors had roughly 2.5-fold higher T cell density than normal breast.

This chain links TRBV12-5 with TRBJ2-7; 12 positions match TRBD2. This clonotype was obtained from a person in their thirties with breast cancer. The sample consisted of blood. The CDR3 DNA sequence: TGTGCTAGTGGCGGACTAGCGGGACCTGTCCAGTACTTC. The encoded protein is CASGGLAGPVQYF.